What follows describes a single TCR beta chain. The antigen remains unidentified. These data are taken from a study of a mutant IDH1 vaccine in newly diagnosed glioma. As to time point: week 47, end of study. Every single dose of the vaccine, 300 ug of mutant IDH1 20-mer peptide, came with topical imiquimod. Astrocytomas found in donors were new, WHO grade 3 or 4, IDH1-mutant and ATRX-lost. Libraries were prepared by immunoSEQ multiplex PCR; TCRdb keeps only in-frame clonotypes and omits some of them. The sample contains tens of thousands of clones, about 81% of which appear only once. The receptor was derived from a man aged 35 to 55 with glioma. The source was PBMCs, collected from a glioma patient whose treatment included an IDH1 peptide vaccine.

The CDR3 sequence is CASSQQGAAYNEQFF. The CDR3 DNA sequence: TGTGCCAGCAGCCAACAGGGGGCGGCCTACAATGAGCAGTTCTTC. The chain uses TRBV7-3 and TRBJ2-1; 9 positions agree with TRBD1. Germline V gene sequence: CDR1 SGHTA, CDR2 FQGTGA. Trimming at V came to 5 bases and at J to 2 bases, leaving 4 bases not matched to a gene. The CDR3 loop spans 15 amino acids.